The T cell receptor (beta chain) under discussion was sequenced for a study of T cell clones after liver transplantation (dated by TCRdb to about 2019). About the full investigation: The samples were obtained from ITN030ST, a randomized trial that attempted immunosuppression withdrawal within 2 years after liver transplantation. Donor-reactive T cell clones were identified using TCRbeta sequencing after a pre-transplant mixed lymphocyte reaction and were then followed in post-transplant blood. Third party-reactive TCRbeta sequences from pre-transplant MLRs were also identified as an antigen-independent comparator for donor-reactive sequences. Of the eight recipients, a few were HCV-positive, while the remaining recipients had been transplanted for non-autoimmune, non-viral indications. The subjects received no induction therapy and were kept on standard immunosuppression until randomization at 12-24 months post-transplant. Tolerance was defined as complete immunosuppression withdrawal for at least one year with no rise in liver enzymes beyond twice the upper limit of normal. Blood samples were collected pre-transplant, pre-randomization before withdrawal, and post-randomization after either complete withdrawal or failed withdrawal. Of the 8 liver transplant recipients making up the studied cohort, 3 were classified as tolerant and 5 as non-tolerant.

Results the study describes overall, beyond this receptor: Because of small, heterogeneous patient numbers and non-standardized post-transplant time points, the conclusions were only preliminary. Donor-reactive sequences declined more than third party-reactive ones, suggesting partial antigen-specific deletion unrelated to withdrawal success. In two subjects, low numbers of available donor cells limited the measurable donor-reactive repertoire. When repertoire turnover was accounted for, significantly reduced detection of donor-reactive sequences was found in 7 of 8 subjects for CD4 and in 8 of 8 subjects for CD8. In 5 of 8 subjects, circulating donor-reactive CD4 TCRbeta sequences decreased significantly after transplant, regardless of tolerance or HCV status. Without allograft tissue specimens, donor-reactive T cells may have migrated into the graft rather than being deleted.

With respect to this clone: The specificity of this receptor is unknown. No quality values exist for individual bases; no much larger clone is one base distant.

High-throughput TCRbeta CDR3 sequencing of frozen genomic DNA was performed by immunoSEQ, with PCR amplification, mapping, bias correction and internal controls included. The original pipeline was this. Productive rearrangements were retained, and unique TCRbeta sequences were defined by the CDR3 nucleotide sequence together with the V and J gene. For classification of a sequence as donor-reactive, at least 5-fold expansion in CFSE-low cells relative to unstimulated pre-transplant cells and a frequency of at least 0.01% were required. Minimum frequency thresholds were set for each subject on the basis of the unstimulated sample with the lowest template count, so that a detection power of at least 90% was ensured. Jensen-Shannon divergence between the top 1000 TCRbeta sequences post-transplant and pre-transplant was used to measure repertoire turnover. Changes in detection of donor-reactive sequences were tested with two-sided Fisher's exact tests. TCRdb holds this immuneACCESS table with in-frame rearrangements only. Some clones are missing; in checked studies, unresolved V genes explain under half, and the rest has no known cause. V, J and clone size were drawn from that table, and D and trimming were deduced from the DNA. Within this sample are around 110,000 clones, with 90% of them counted one time only. Jointly, the top ten make up around 0.83% of the sample.

Unstimulated PBMCs, after thawing, were stained for CD3, CD4 and CD8 and then FACS-sorted into CD3+CD4+ and CD3+CD8+ populations. Each of the 8 studied subjects was randomized to immunosuppression withdrawal. The Qiagen DNeasy Blood and Tissue Kit was used to isolate genomic DNA. The source material was CD4+ T cells from blood, sampled 12 months after liver transplant. The TCR comes from a human patient who received a liver transplant. Following transplantation, T cells from the graft donor may be among those present.

At the DNA level, the sequence is TGTGCCAGCAGCTTATCCCGGGCTGAAGCTTTCTTT. The translation is CASSLSRAEAFF. The V gene is TRBV7-9 and the J gene is TRBJ1-1, with the D gene uncertain. The junction shows trimming of 2 bases on V and 6 bases on J, plus 7 bases between the germline ends. The germline V gene (reference sequence) sets CDR1 to SEHNR and CDR2 to FQNEAQ. The CDR3 starts with the cysteine, ends with the phenylalanine, and has 12 residues. Kept here is only the CDR3 DNA, which spans 36 bases and is read in frame from base 1.